This T cell receptor beta chain came from a study of human T cells and chemical hapten exposure. As to time point: patch test 1, 2 weeks after DPC sensitization. Sample treatment: therapeutic diphenylcyclopropenone sensitization with weekly scalp DPC. Researchers sampled blood before each patch test went on. The study's library attached unique molecular identifiers to single cDNA molecules. MiXCR, applied by TCRdb to the RACE reads, yields one record per CDR3 protein. The sample lists 380,000 or so distinct CDR3 sequences, around 5% occurring once. In its sample, this clonotype was seen many times. The antigen is unknown. Study results and limitations: While controls formed fewer of them, expanded TCRs formed significantly more large CDR3 similarity clusters.

Source: whole blood, taken in connection with sensitization to the hapten diphenylcyclopropenone (DPC). This TCR was sampled from a woman between 45 and 60 years old with alopecia areata. Some clones in this sample may be carry-over from other donors' samples.

DNA for the CDR3: TGCGCCAGCAGTGAGTCTGGACAGGGTCTAAACGAGCAGTACTTC. Amino acids: CASSESGQGLNEQYF. The chain couples TRBV10-1 to TRBJ2-7, with 8 bases identical to TRBD1. J lost 5 bases, V lost 0 bases, and 6 bases had no gene match. Germline assignment: CDR1 WNHNN and CDR2 SYGVQD (reference sequence). The CDR3 has 15 amino acids.